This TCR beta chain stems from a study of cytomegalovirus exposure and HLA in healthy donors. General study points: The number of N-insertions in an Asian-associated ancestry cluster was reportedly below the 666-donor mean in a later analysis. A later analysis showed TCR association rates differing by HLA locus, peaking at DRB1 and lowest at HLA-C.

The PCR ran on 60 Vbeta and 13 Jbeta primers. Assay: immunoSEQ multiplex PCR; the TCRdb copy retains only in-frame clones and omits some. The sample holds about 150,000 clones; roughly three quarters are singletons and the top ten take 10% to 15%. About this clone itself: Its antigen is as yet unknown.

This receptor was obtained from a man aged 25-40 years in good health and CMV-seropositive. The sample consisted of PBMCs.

CDR3 protein: CTARGRGYLSTDTQYF. For the CDR3, the DNA is TGTACCGCCAGGGGGCGGGGTTACTTATCCACAGATACGCAGTATTTT. This chain uses TRBV28 with TRBJ2-3, with 8 bases fitting TRBD1. This CDR3 is built from 16 residues. CDR1 and CDR2 (germline): MDHEN, SYDVKM.